This T cell receptor beta chain was identified in a study of blood T cells in healthy people across ages. The wider study: In model experiments, template switching was able to capture about one barcoded beta molecule for every two T cells that were present.

Findings of the study overall: A roughly linear fall in TCR beta diversity per million T cells was seen with increasing age. Versus aged donors, long-lived donors had higher diversity and more naive CD4+ cells.

Turning to this clonotype: Its specificity is unknown.

Sample-barcoded 5' priming and a J-beta primer mix drove a second PCR of about 6 to 11 cycles. TCRdb passed the 5' RACE reads through MiXCR, listing each CDR3 protein once. The sample carries about 640,000 distinct CDR3 sequences, roughly 50% recorded once. This CDR3 is built from 15 residues. V was trimmed by 0 bases and J by 7 bases, leaving 11 bases between them. Germline CDR1 reads SGHRS; CDR2 reads YFSETQ. Specimen: blood. V gene TRBV5-1 combines with J gene TRBJ1-6; possible D gene TRBD1, 5 bases. This TCR was sampled from a man aged 55 to 69 in good health. Written as DNA, the CDR3 is TGCGCCAGCAGCTTGGATGTCGGGGCGAATTCACCCCTCCACTTT. Protein sequence: CASSLDVGANSPLHF.